These T cell receptor beta chains were read from a single sample in a study of cytomegalovirus exposure and HLA in healthy donors. Clones were read by immunoSEQ multiplex PCR, and TCRdb kept only the in-frame ones, dropping some. The sample consists of 250,000 or so clones, over 75% of them appearing once. The material sequenced was PBMCs. These receptors all come from a human donor in good health. Both conserved end residues are part of each CDR3. Each record gives: D gene, V gene, J gene, clone size, CDR3 protein, CDR3 DNA. D genes are given only for firm matches. The size field is filled for only some rows; it gives once, few, many or a size class.

NA,TRBV19,TRBJ1-4,few,CASKSGRLSEKLFF,TGTGCCTCAAAATCTGGCAGACTGAGTGAAAAACTGTTTTTT
NA,TRBV7-9,TRBJ2-5,NA,CSSSLVVSGQETQYF,TGTTCCAGCAGCTTAGTAGTTAGTGGCCAAGAGACCCAGTACTTC
TRBD1,TRBV19,TRBJ2-7,NA,CASSSTGDSYEQYF,TGTGCCAGCTCTTCCACAGGGGACTCCTACGAGCAGTACTTC
NA,TRBV7-2,TRBJ2-7,NA,CASSQQLRSSGEQYF,TGTGCCAGCAGCCAACAATTGCGATCCTCCGGGGAGCAGTACTTC
NA,TRBV27,TRBJ1-2,NA,CASSLDFRVSGYTF,TGTGCCAGCAGTTTAGATTTCAGGGTTTCGGGCTACACCTTC
NA,TRBV21-1,TRBJ2-1,NA,CASSARESSGSLEQFF,TGTGCCAGCAGCGCCCGAGAATCTAGCGGGAGCCTAGAGCAGTTCTTC
TRBD1,TRBV7-8,TRBJ2-6,NA,CASGDSSGANVLTF,TGTGCCAGCGGGGACAGCTCTGGGGCCAACGTCCTGACTTTC
TRBD1,TRBV7-8,TRBJ1-5,NA,CASSSDRVSQPQHF,TGTGCCAGCAGCTCAGACAGGGTTAGTCAGCCCCAGCATTTT
TRBD1,TRBV6-6,TRBJ1-5,NA,CASSPDRGSQPQHF,TGTGCCAGCAGCCCCGACAGGGGTAGTCAGCCCCAGCATTTT
TRBD2,TRBV7-2,TRBJ2-3,NA,CASSPLAPPGTQYF,TGTGCCAGCAGCCCACTAGCGCCCCCCGGAACGCAGTATTTT
NA,TRBV6-5,TRBJ1-2,NA,CASSFGSGYTF,TGTGCCAGCAGTTTTGGGAGTGGCTACACCTTC
TRBD1,TRBV19,TRBJ1-4,NA,CAVGTGAATNEKLFF,TGTGCCGTGGGGACAGGGGCGGCAACTAATGAAAAACTGTTTTTT
NA,TRBV6-6,TRBJ2-1,NA,CASRDTEYNEQFF,TGTGCCAGCCGGGACACCGAATACAATGAGCAGTTCTTC
TRBD1,TRBV29-1,TRBJ2-1,NA,CSVVRQGARNEQFF,TGCAGCGTTGTGAGGCAGGGGGCGCGGAATGAGCAGTTCTTC
NA,TRBV18,TRBJ2-7,NA,CASSRAQSTAGIILF,TGTGCCAGCTCACGTGCACAGAGCACCGCGGGGATCATCCTCTTC
NA,TRBV15,TRBJ2-1,NA,CATSRDGTSYNEQFF,TGTGCCACCAGCAGAGACGGGACTTCTTACAATGAGCAGTTCTTC
TRBD1,TRBV29-1,TRBJ1-1,NA,CSVRGGGLVVGTEAFF,TGCAGCGTTCGCGGAGGGGGCTTGGTTGTGGGCACTGAAGCTTTCTTT
TRBD2,TRBV5-4,TRBJ2-3,NA,CASLREPGDTQYF,TGTGCCAGCTTGCGGGAGCCGGGAGATACGCAGTATTTT
NA,TRBV27,TRBJ1-1,NA,CASRMQGGDTEAFF,TGTGCCAGCAGGATGCAGGGAGGAGACACTGAAGCTTTCTTT
TRBD2,TRBV5-8,TRBJ2-1,once,CASSFMRGFPREGRNEQFF,TGTGCCAGCAGCTTCATGAGGGGGTTTCCACGGGAGGGCCGGAATGAGCAGTTCTTC
NA,TRBV19,TRBJ1-1,NA,CASRNDQGLNTEAFF,TGTGCCAGTAGAAACGACCAGGGTTTGAACACTGAAGCTTTCTTT
NA,TRBV30,TRBJ1-1,NA,CAWSKQGDEQTEAFF,TGTGCCTGGAGTAAACAGGGTGACGAACAGACTGAAGCTTTCTTT
NA,TRBV6-5,TRBJ2-5,NA,CASSYRSQETQYF,TGTGCCAGCAGTTATCGGAGTCAAGAGACCCAGTACTTC
NA,TRBV11-2,TRBJ1-1,NA,CASSLEITGGRKLEAFF,TGTGCCAGCAGCTTAGAGATCACGGGGGGCCGGAAGCTTGAAGCTTTCTTT
NA,TRBV2,TRBJ1-1,NA,CAGHLNTEAFF,TGTGCCGGCCATTTGAACACTGAAGCTTTCTTT
NA,TRBV5-1,TRBJ2-1,NA,CASSIGTSEYNEQFF,TGCGCCAGCAGCATAGGGACTTCTGAATACAATGAGCAGTTCTTC
TRBD1,TRBV5-1,TRBJ1-1,NA,CASSSLWDSNTEAFF,TGCGCCAGCAGCTCGCTATGGGACAGTAACACTGAAGCTTTCTTT
TRBD1,TRBV7-9,TRBJ1-2,NA,CSSSRTGFGYGYTF,TGTTCCAGCTCTAGGACAGGGTTTGGCTATGGCTACACCTTC
TRBD1,TRBV10-1,TRBJ1-5,NA,CASSALHLQGMVEQPQHF,TGCGCCAGCAGTGCCTTACACTTACAGGGGATGGTGGAACAGCCCCAGCATTTT
TRBD1,TRBV7-9,TRBJ2-6,NA,CASLTGTGDSGANVLTF,TGTGCCAGCTTGACCGGGACAGGGGACTCTGGGGCCAACGTCCTGACTTTC
TRBD2,TRBV7-9,TRBJ2-3,NA,CASSIQLAGGGTDTQYF,TGTGCCAGCAGCATCCAACTAGCGGGAGGTGGGACAGATACGCAGTATTTT
NA,TRBV2,TRBJ1-5,NA,CASSPTGRLYQPQHF,TGTGCCAGCAGTCCGACAGGACGGTTGTATCAGCCCCAGCATTTT
TRBD1,TRBV9,TRBJ2-5,NA,CASSHPGQGRATGPETQYF,TGTGCCAGCAGCCACCCGGGACAGGGGCGCGCTACCGGCCCAGAGACCCAGTACTTC
NA,TRBV29-1,TRBJ2-1,NA,CSVIRGSLPYNEQFF,TGCAGCGTCATCAGGGGTTCCCTTCCCTACAATGAGCAGTTCTTC
TRBD2,TRBV13,TRBJ2-7,NA,CASSLALAGRSYEQYF,TGTGCCAGCAGCTTAGCGCTAGCGGGCCGATCCTACGAGCAGTACTTC
NA,TRBV5-1,TRBJ2-7,NA,CASSLGSIYEQYF,TGCGCCAGCAGCTTGGGGTCCATATACGAGCAGTACTTC
TRBD1,TRBV6-1,TRBJ1-1,NA,CASDPATGVTEAFF,TGTGCCAGCGACCCTGCGACAGGGGTCACTGAAGCTTTCTTT
NA,TRBV10-3,TRBJ2-5,NA,CAISVDRETQYF,TGTGCCATCAGTGTTGATCGGGAGACCCAGTACTTC
NA,TRBV7-6,TRBJ2-5,NA,CASSSGGAVGETQYF,TGTGCCAGCAGCTCAGGTGGGGCGGTTGGAGAGACCCAGTACTTC
NA,TRBV29-1,TRBJ1-1,NA,CSVPDGRGAGAFF,TGCAGCGTACCGGACGGGAGGGGAGCCGGAGCTTTCTTT
NA,TRBV2,TRBJ1-5,NA,CASSIESPQPQHF,TGTGCCAGCAGCATTGAGTCGCCTCAGCCCCAGCATTTT
NA,TRBV18,TRBJ1-4,NA,CASSPREGEKLFF,TGTGCCAGCTCACCAAGGGAGGGTGAAAAACTGTTTTTT
NA,TRBV7-2,TRBJ1-1,NA,CASSSGQNTEAFF,TGTGCCAGCAGTTCCGGACAGAACACTGAAGCTTTCTTT
NA,TRBV2,TRBJ1-4,NA,CASRTETTNEKLFF,TGTGCCAGCAGGACAGAGACCACTAATGAAAAACTGTTTTTT
NA,TRBV7-9,TRBJ2-1,few,CASSRDNEQFF,TGTGCCAGCAGTCGGGACAATGAGCAGTTCTTC
NA,TRBV28,TRBJ2-7,NA,CASSLAGITYEQYF,TGTGCCAGCAGCTTAGCCGGGATCACCTACGAGCAGTACTTC
NA,TRBV7-9,TRBJ1-2,NA,CASSLGFELGYGYTF,TGTGCCAGCAGCTTAGGGTTCGAACTAGGCTATGGCTACACCTTC
NA,TRBV6-5,TRBJ1-2,few,CASSEAGNYGYTF,TGTGCCAGCAGTGAAGCAGGGAACTATGGCTACACCTTC
NA,TRBV5-4,TRBJ1-2,NA,CASTWGGTDGYTF,TGTGCCAGCACCTGGGGGGGGACGGATGGCTACACCTTC
NA,TRBV14,TRBJ1-4,NA,CASSQGGTTNEKLFF,TGTGCCAGCAGCCAAGGAGGTACAACTAATGAAAAACTGTTTTTT
TRBD2,TRBV6-1,TRBJ2-7,once,CASSEARGVGDEQYF,TGTGCCAGCAGTGAAGCTCGGGGGGTGGGGGACGAGCAGTACTTC
NA,TRBV5-5,TRBJ1-1,NA,CASSLVGSGGGGFTEAFF,TGTGCCAGCAGCTTGGTTGGCTCGGGGGGCGGTGGTTTCACTGAAGCTTTCTTT
NA,TRBV30,TRBJ2-7,NA,CAWSLDSYEQYF,TGTGCCTGGAGCTTAGACTCCTACGAGCAGTACTTC
NA,TRBV4-1,TRBJ1-2,NA,CASSQELLNYGYTF,TGCGCCAGCAGCCAAGAACTGCTAAACTATGGCTACACCTTC
NA,TRBV19,TRBJ2-5,NA,CASSIDRGSVETQYF,TGTGCCAGTAGTATAGATCGCGGTTCCGTAGAGACCCAGTACTTC
TRBD2,TRBV19,TRBJ2-1,NA,CASSTTSGPYNEQFF,TGTGCCAGTAGTACCACTAGCGGCCCCTACAATGAGCAGTTCTTC
TRBD1,TRBV7-8,TRBJ1-1,once,CASRKQGADFTEAFF,TGTGCCAGCCGTAAACAGGGGGCGGACTTCACTGAAGCTTTCTTT
NA,TRBV7-9,TRBJ2-2,NA,CASSLTPGTGELFF,TGTGCCAGCAGCTTAACCCCAGGGACCGGGGAGCTGTTTTTT
NA,TRBV5-4,TRBJ2-7,NA,CASSLEASYEQYF,TGTGCCAGCAGCTTAGAGGCGTCCTACGAGCAGTACTTC